This T cell receptor beta chain was observed in a study of blood T cells in healthy people across ages. Whole-study findings and limits: As naive T cell percentage varied, TCR beta diversity correlated strongly with it.

The ends were cut back, 1 base at V and 8 bases at J, with 14 bases in the middle. This CDR3 has 14 amino acids. Germline-derived CDR1 and CDR2 are LGHDT and YNNKEL (reference sequence). As to this clonotype: Its antigen remains unknown.

Then a second PCR, running roughly 7 to 12 cycles, was carried out with a sample-barcoded 5' primer and a J-beta primer mix. Individual samples furnished no less than 2.5 million CDR3-containing paired-end reads apiece. Each CDR3 protein is one row after TCRdb ran MiXCR on the 5' RACE reads. The data contain 550,000 to 750,000 distinct CDR3 sequences, roughly 20% of them singletons. Donor samples were obtained from healthy Caucasian individuals from Russia, aged about 6 to 95. This sequence joins TRBV3-1 and TRBJ1-2, with unresolved D. The TCR comes from a man aged 70-80 years in good health. Sequencing used blood. The CDR3 DNA reads as TGTGCCAGCAGCCAAGGGGCCTCCCCGGGGGGCTACACCTTC. As protein: CASSQGASPGGYTF.